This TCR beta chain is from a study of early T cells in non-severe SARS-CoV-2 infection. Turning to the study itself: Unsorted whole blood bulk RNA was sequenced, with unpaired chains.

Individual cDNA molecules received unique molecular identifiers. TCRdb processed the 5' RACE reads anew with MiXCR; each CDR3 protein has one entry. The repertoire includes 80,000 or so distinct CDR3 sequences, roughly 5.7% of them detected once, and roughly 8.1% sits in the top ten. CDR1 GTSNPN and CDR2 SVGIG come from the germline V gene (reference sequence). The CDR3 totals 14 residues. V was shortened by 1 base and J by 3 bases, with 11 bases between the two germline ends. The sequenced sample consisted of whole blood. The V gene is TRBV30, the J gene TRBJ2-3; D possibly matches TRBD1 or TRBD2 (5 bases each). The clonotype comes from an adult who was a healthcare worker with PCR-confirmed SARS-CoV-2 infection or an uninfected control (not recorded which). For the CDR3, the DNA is TGTGCCTGGAGTGAGGGACCAGCTACAGATACGCAGTATTTT. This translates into CAWSEGPATDTQYF. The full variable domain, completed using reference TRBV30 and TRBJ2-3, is SQTIHQWPATLVQPVGSPLSLECTVEGTSNPNLYWYRQAAGRGLQLLFYSVGIGQISSEVPQNLSASRPQDRQFILSSKKLLLSDSGFYLCAWSEGPATDTQYFGPGTRLTVL.